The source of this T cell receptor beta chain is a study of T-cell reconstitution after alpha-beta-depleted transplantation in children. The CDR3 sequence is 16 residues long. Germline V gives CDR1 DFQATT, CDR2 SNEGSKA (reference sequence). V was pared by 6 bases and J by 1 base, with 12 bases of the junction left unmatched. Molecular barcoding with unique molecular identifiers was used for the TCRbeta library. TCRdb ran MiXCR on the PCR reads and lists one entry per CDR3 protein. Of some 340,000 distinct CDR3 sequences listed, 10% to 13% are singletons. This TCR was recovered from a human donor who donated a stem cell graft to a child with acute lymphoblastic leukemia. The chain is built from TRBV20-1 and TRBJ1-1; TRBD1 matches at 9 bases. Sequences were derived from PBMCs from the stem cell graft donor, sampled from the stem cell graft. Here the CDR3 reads CSANRPTGGWNTEAFF. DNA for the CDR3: TGCAGTGCCAATCGCCCGACAGGGGGATGGAACACTGAAGCTTTCTTT.